Sequencing of this TCR beta chain was carried out in a study of blood T cell repertoires in COVID-19. Across the study: Sites in the United States, Italy and Spain provided acute and convalescent COVID-19 samples. PBMCs, B-cell-depleted T cells, or T cells provided the cDNA or gDNA that made up the material.

In the original processing: Reference gene primers were amplified, and this amplification served to estimate nucleated cell counts. Method: immunoSEQ multiplex PCR; TCRdb's copy keeps in-frame clones and lacks some. Clone size and V and J calls were adopted from that table, with D and trimming inferred from the DNA. This sample has tens of thousands of clones, with roughly 87% found just once. Between the trimmed V and J ends, which lost 3 bases and 9 bases, there was a span of 15 bases. This CDR3 is 14 amino acids long. Germline CDR1 LGHNT, CDR2 FRNRAP. This clone occurred a few times. The receptor comes from a man in his fifties or sixties with acute or convalescent COVID-19. Input material: peripheral blood. The chain links TRBV12-5 to TRBJ2-1; a possible D gene is TRBD1 (6 bases). CDR3 bases: TGTGCTAGTGGTTTAGGTCAGACAGGCGGTGAGCAGTTCTTC. It specifies CASGLGQTGGEQFF.